The 17 T cell receptor beta chains in this list originate from one sample, sequenced in a study of regulatory T cells in long-lasting Graves disease. The time point was: newly diagnosed GD, antithyroid drugs for less than 3 months. Following extraction of RNA from PBMCs, that RNA was used to make the TCR library. Both iRepertoire HTBI primers and Arm-PCR of CDR3 regions were used to build the TCR beta libraries. In TCRdb, the multiplex PCR reads were re-called with MiXCR into one record per CDR3 protein. Found here are 400,000 to 500,000 distinct CDR3 sequences, about a sixth of them singletons; the top ten hold around 11%. The same sample was also studied in work on T cells in Graves' hyperthyroidism and ophthalmopathy.

Sequenced here: peripheral blood mononuclear cells (PBMCs), sampled at new diagnosis, from a patient treated with antithyroid drugs. The receptor source for this set is a woman aged 25 to 39 with Graves disease.

This clonotype was observed many times. This chain links TRBV20-1 with TRBJ2-1; TRBD2 agrees at 7 bases. J was trimmed by 4 bases and V by 1 base; bases with no gene match: 7. The CDR3 runs to 15 residues. Germline V gene sequence: CDR1 DFQATT, CDR2 SNEGSKA (reference sequence). The CDR3 DNA sequence: TGCAGTGCTAGAGCAGGACTAGGAGTTTACAATGAGCAGTTCTTC. Protein sequence: CSARAGLGVYNEQFF.

There are many counts of this clonotype. The chain joins TRBV7-2 to TRBJ2-1; no firm D call. CDR1 and CDR2 (germline): SGHTA, FQGNSA. This CDR3 spans 15 amino acids. Trimming took 4 bases from V and 0 from J, leaving 10 bases between them. The CDR3 DNA follows: TGTGCCAGCAGCTCGAGATCATTCTCCTACAATGAGCAGTTCTTC. Translated: CASSSRSFSYNEQFF.

The chain joins TRBV18 to TRBJ2-7; 9 positions agree with TRBD1. Germline CDR1 is KGHSH and CDR2 is LQKENI. V dropped 0 bases and J dropped 5; count of bases not matched to a gene: 5. This CDR3 comprises 15 residues. Here the CDR3 DNA reads TGTGCCAGCTCACCACCCGGGACAGGGCACGACGAGCAGTACTTC. Its translation is CASSPPGTGHDEQYF.

The chain carries TRBV27 and TRBJ1-5; no clear D gene. CDR3 size: 14 residues. The germline gives CDR1 MNHEY, CDR2 SMNVEV (reference sequence). V was shortened by 3 bases and J by 1 base, with 7 bases between the two germline ends. CDR3 in DNA: TGTGCCAGCAGTTTTGGGGAGAGCAATCAGCCCCAGCATTTT. It translates to CASSFGESNQPQHF.

V and J are TRBV7-9 and TRBJ1-1, with D unresolved. Trimming removed 3 bases at V and 0 bases at J, with 8 bases between. Germline V CDR1 and CDR2: SEHNR, FQNEAQ (reference sequence). CDR3 length: 14 amino acids. DNA of the CDR3: TGTGCCAGCAGCTTGCTCAGCATGAACACTGAAGCTTTCTTT. Its protein product is CASSLLSMNTEAFF.

The chain's CDR3 is CASSNYQGAHNEQFF. The CDR3 DNA is TGTGCCAGTAGTAATTATCAGGGGGCCCACAATGAGCAGTTCTTC. This chain uses TRBV19 with TRBJ2-1, with TRBD1 matching over 8 bases. V was clipped by 4 bases and J by 5 bases; unmatched bases: 7. The CDR3 is 15 residues long. Germline V CDR1 and CDR2: LNHDA, SQIVND (reference sequence).

This clonotype was observed a few times. The gene calls are TRBV27 and TRBJ1-2, with TRBD1 matching 7 bases. CDR3 length: 15 amino acids. V was clipped by 5 bases and J by 0 bases; unmatched bases: 6. Germline V gene sequence: CDR1 MNHEY, CDR2 SMNVEV (reference sequence). The CDR3 nucleotides are TGTGCCAGCAGTCCCGCCGGGACAGCTAACTATGGCTACACCTTC. Translating it yields CASSPAGTANYGYTF.

This clonotype turned up a few times. The chain combines TRBV2 with TRBJ2-4; D is undetermined. Germline CDR1 and CDR2: SNHLY and FYNNEI. V was clipped by 4 bases and J by 5 bases, with 9 bases between them. The CDR3 totals 13 residues. This CDR3 is CASSGSPQNIQYF. The CDR3 DNA reads TGTGCCAGCAGTGGTAGCCCCCAAAACATTCAGTACTTC.

About this clonotype: One end of the junction is discordant with germline, which a read error may explain. CDR3 residues: CAISEGRYQEAQYF. For the CDR3, the DNA is TGTGCCATCAGTGAGGGCAGATACCAAGAGGCCCAGTACTTC. This chain links TRBV10-3 with TRBJ2-5; D unclear. Germline V lookup: CDR1 ENHRY, CDR2 SYGVKD. CDR3 length equals 14 residues.

This chain connects TRBV18 to TRBJ2-4; D possibly corresponds to TRBD1 (6 bases). This CDR3 contains 13 residues. Germline V gene data show CDR1 as KGHSH and CDR2 as LQKENI. With 3 bases removed from V and 8 bases from J, the gap between germline ends came to 11 bases. The CDR3 spells CASSPGTRDIQYF. The CDR3 DNA reads TGTGCCAGCTCACCCGGGACAAGAGACATTCAGTACTTC. The entire variable domain, with the rest obtained from reference TRBV18 and TRBJ2-4, is as follows: NAGVMQNPRHLVRRRGQEARLRCSPMKGHSHVYWYRQLPEEGLKFMVYLQKENIIDESGMPKERFSAEFPKEGPSILRIQQVVRGDSAAYFCASSPGTRDIQYFGAGTRLSVL.

This clonotype was observed a handful of times. This rearrangement joins TRBV4-1 to TRBJ2-3; no clear D. This CDR3 spans 12 amino acids. Per the germline V gene, CDR1 is MGHRA and CDR2 is YSYEKL. The V end lost 6 bases, the J end lost 8 bases, and 12 bases lay between the germline ends. The CDR3 nucleotides read TGCGCCAGCAGTCCGAGCGAGAGTACGCAGTATTTT. It encodes CASSPSESTQYF.

This clonotype was seen at least ten times. This chain connects TRBV27 to TRBJ2-1, with 14 bases aligning to TRBD2. The length of the CDR3 is 18 residues. Germline V CDR1 and CDR2: MNHEY, SMNVEV (reference sequence). J gave up 8 bases and V 9 bases, and 18 bases lay outside the gene matches. The CDR3 reads CASRGLAGVHPWGDEQFF. The CDR3 DNA reads as TGTGCCAGTCGGGGACTAGCGGGAGTTCACCCGTGGGGCGATGAGCAGTTCTTC.

The J gene is TRBJ2-5, the V gene TRBV7-2; 9 bases match TRBD2. The CDR3 totals 16 residues. In germline, CDR1 is SGHTA, CDR2 FQGNSA. The V and J ends lost 0 bases and 1 base, in that order; junction bases with no gene match: 3. CDR3 bases: TGTGCCAGCAGCTTAGCGGGTAGCGGGAGCCAAGAGACCCAGTACTTC. Amino acids: CASSLAGSGSQETQYF.

This chain links TRBV19 with TRBJ2-2, with 10 bases matching TRBD1. Per the germline V gene, CDR1 is LNHDA and CDR2 is SQIVND (reference sequence). The CDR3 runs to 14 residues. With 6 bases clipped from V and 7 bases from J, the junction kept 5 bases outside the gene matches. CDR3 bases: TGTGCCAGTAGGGGACAGGGGATCGTCGGGGAGCTGTTTTTT. This translates into CASRGQGIVGELFF.

This clonotype was seen more than once but under ten times. The rearrangement links TRBV4-1 to TRBJ2-7; 9 bases are shared with TRBD1. Germline-derived CDR1 and CDR2 are MGHRA and YSYEKL. J lost 4 bases, V lost 5 bases, and 9 bases had no gene match. There are 15 residues in the CDR3. CDR3 in amino acids: CASSAGRDREYEQYF. The CDR3 region has the DNA TGCGCCAGCAGCGCTGGGAGGGACAGGGAGTACGAGCAGTACTTC.

This clonotype was detected ten times or more. This chain joins TRBV3-1 and TRBJ2-7, with D perhaps matching TRBD2 (5 bases). Per germline, CDR1 LGHDT and CDR2 YNNKEL (reference sequence). Trimming took off 3 bases at V and 7 bases at J, with 10 bases between the two ends. CDR3 length: 12 amino acids. Written as DNA, the CDR3 is TGTGCCAGCAGCCACCTCGGAGGAGAGCAGTACTTC. It is translated as CASSHLGGEQYF.

V is TRBV15 and J is TRBJ2-3, with unresolved D. CDR1 and CDR2 from the germline V gene are LNHNV and YYDKDF (reference sequence). Trimming removed 0 bases at V and 6 bases at J, with 4 bases between. CDR3 length: 12 residues. CDR3 sequence reads: CATSREGDTQYF. The CDR3 region has the DNA TGTGCCACCAGCAGAGAAGGGGATACGCAGTATTTT.